The source of this TCR beta chain is a study of Ad26.COV2.S vaccination and SARS-CoV-2 variants. Study-level background: Donor participated within the Ad26.COV2.S arm of the COV1001 trial. Ad26.COV2.S was injected intramuscularly once or twice, 56 days apart.

Sequenced by immunoSEQ multiplex PCR; TCRdb stores in-frame clones only, minus some. The data hold hundreds of thousands of clones, with around 87% observed a single time. Looked up from germline, CDR1 is LNHNV and CDR2 is YYDKDF (reference sequence). This CDR3 has 16 amino acids. The ends were cut back, 0 bases at V and 10 bases at J, with 16 bases in the middle. On this clone itself: Its specificity is unknown.

Treatment in this sample: 15 to 20 received Ad26.COV2.S at low or high dose, single or two shots; 5 received placebo; per-sample allocation not given. It was on day 63 after the first vaccine or placebo injection that samples were taken. Whole-study results and caveats: Vaccinees reportedly had broad spike-specific CD8+ and CD4+ T cell responses.

The source is a person between 18 and 59 years old who received the Ad26.COV2.S COVID-19 vaccine or a placebo. The chain carries TRBV15 and TRBJ1-6; possible D gene TRBD1, 5 bases. The input for sequencing was peripheral blood, taken in a trial of Ad26.COV2.S vaccine versus placebo. In DNA, the CDR3 is TGTGCCACCAGCAGAGATTTAACAGGAGCTGAATCACCCCTCCACTTT. Its protein is CATSRDLTGAESPLHF. The whole variable domain, filled in from reference TRBV15 and TRBJ1-6, reads DAMVIQNPRYQVTQFGKPVTLSCSQTLNHNVMYWYQQKSSQAPKLLFHYYDKDFNNEADTPDNFQSRRPNTSFCFLDIRSPGLGDTAMYLCATSRDLTGAESPLHFGNGTRLTVT.